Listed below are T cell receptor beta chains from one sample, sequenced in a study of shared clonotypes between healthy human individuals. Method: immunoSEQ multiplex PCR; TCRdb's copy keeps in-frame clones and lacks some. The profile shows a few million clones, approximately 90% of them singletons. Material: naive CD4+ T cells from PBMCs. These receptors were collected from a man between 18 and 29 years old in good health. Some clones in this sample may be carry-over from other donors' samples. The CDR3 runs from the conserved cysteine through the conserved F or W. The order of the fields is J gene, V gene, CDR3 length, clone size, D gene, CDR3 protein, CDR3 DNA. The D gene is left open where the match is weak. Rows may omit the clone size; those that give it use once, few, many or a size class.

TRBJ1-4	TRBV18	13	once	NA	CASSAATNEKLFF	TGTGCCAGCTCAGCTGCAACTAATGAAAAACTGTTTTTT
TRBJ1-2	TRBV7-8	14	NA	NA	CASSYFGVDYGYTF	TGTGCCAGCAGCTACTTCGGAGTAGACTATGGCTACACCTTC
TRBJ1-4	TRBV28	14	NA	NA	CASSLGGIVEKLFF	TGTGCCAGCAGTTTAGGGGGAATTGTCGAAAAACTGTTTTTT
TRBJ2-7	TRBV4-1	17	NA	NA	CASSPSPDRTLSYEQYF	TGCGCCAGCAGCCCTTCGCCCGACAGGACACTATCCTACGAGCAGTACTTC
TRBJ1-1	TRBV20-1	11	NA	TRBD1	CSAEQGTEAFF	TGCAGTGCTGAACAGGGGACTGAAGCTTTCTTT
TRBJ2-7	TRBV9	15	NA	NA	CASSPMGLGGSEQYF	TGTGCCAGCAGCCCAATGGGGCTAGGGGGGTCCGAGCAGTACTTC
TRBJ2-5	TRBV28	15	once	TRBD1	CASSLRDRHQETQYF	TGTGCCAGCAGTTTACGGGACAGACACCAAGAGACCCAGTACTTC
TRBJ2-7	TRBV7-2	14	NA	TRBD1	CASSRRQGSYEQYF	TGTGCCAGCAGCCGGAGACAGGGATCCTACGAGCAGTACTTC
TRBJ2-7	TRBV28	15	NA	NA	CASTAVGTVSYEQYF	TGTGCCAGCACCGCGGTAGGAACAGTCTCCTACGAGCAGTACTTC
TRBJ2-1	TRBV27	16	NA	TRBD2	CASSLRLAGGMHEQFF	TGTGCCAGCAGTTTAAGGCTAGCGGGAGGGATGCATGAGCAGTTCTTC
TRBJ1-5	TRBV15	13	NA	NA	CATSSADNQPQHF	TGTGCCACCAGCAGCGCGGATAATCAGCCCCAGCATTTT
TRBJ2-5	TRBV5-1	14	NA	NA	CASSPSVVQETQYF	TGCGCCAGCAGCCCGTCGGTAGTCCAAGAGACCCAGTACTTC
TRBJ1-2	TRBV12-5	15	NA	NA	CASGLDFQTVYGYTF	TGTGCTAGTGGTTTGGACTTCCAGACTGTCTATGGCTACACCTTC
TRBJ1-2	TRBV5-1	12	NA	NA	CASSIEQDGYTF	TGCGCCAGCAGCATAGAGCAGGATGGCTACACCTTC
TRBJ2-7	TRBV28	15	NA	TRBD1	CASSRRTGGGYEQYF	TGTGCCAGCAGTCGACGGACAGGGGGAGGCTACGAGCAGTACTTC
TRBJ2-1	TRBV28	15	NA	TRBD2	CASSITRTSWDEQFF	TGTGCCAGCAGTATAACGCGGACTAGCTGGGATGAGCAGTTCTTC
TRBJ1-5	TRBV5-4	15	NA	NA	CASSFKGGSNQPQHF	TGTGCCAGCAGCTTTAAGGGGGGAAGCAATCAGCCCCAGCATTTT
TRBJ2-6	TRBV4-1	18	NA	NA	CASSQPTRARTGANVLTF	TGCGCCAGCAGCCAGCCGACGAGGGCCCGCACTGGGGCCAACGTCCTGACTTTC
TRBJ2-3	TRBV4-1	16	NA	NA	CASSPTGLKWADTQYF	TGCGCCAGCAGCCCCACCGGGTTGAAGTGGGCAGATACGCAGTATTTT
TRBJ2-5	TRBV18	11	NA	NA	CASSRGETQYF	TGTGCCAGCTCAAGGGGCGAGACCCAGTACTTC